The next 28 T cell receptor beta chains were all read from a single sample in a study of HIV-infected patients and healthy controls. MiXCR, applied by TCRdb to the 5' RACE reads, yields one record per CDR3 protein. Of 18,000 or so distinct CDR3 sequences in the sample, roughly 15% are singletons; the top ten hold around 24%. Sequences were obtained from CD8+ T cells from blood. These receptors were taken from a human donor in good health.

This clonotype was seen at least ten times. The chain has TRBV28 and TRBJ1-4, with D tentatively TRBD1 (6 bases). V was shortened by 3 bases and J by 7 bases, with 9 bases between the two germline ends. Per germline, CDR1 MDHEN and CDR2 SYDVKM. CDR3 length equals 13 residues. The CDR3 nucleotides read TGTGCCAGCAGTTTCAGGGGCGGTGAAAAACTGTTTTTT. It specifies CASSFRGGEKLFF.

The count of this clonotype is one. This may be a read error, as it is one base from a much larger clone. The V call is TRBV24-1, the J call TRBJ2-2; 9 positions agree with TRBD1. This CDR3 region has 15 residues. In germline, CDR1 is KGHDR, CDR2 SFDVKD. This CDR3 is CASSDFGTGPGELFF. The CDR3 DNA reads as TGTGCCTCCAGTGATTTTGGGACAGGGCCCGGGGAGCTGTTTTTT.

This clonotype was counted ten times or more. This sequence joins TRBV27 and TRBJ2-3; D may correspond to TRBD1 or TRBD2 (6 bases each). This CDR3 comprises 13 residues. Per germline, CDR1 MNHEY and CDR2 SMNVEV (reference sequence). The V end was cut by 4 bases, the J end by 4 bases, with 9 bases between. This CDR3 reads CASSWGASDTQYF. CDR3 DNA: TGTGCCAGCAGTTGGGGGGCCTCAGATACGCAGTATTTT.

The chain is built from TRBV7-9 and TRBJ1-2, with TRBD1 matching over 9 bases. The germline V gene has CDR1 SEHNR and CDR2 FQNEAQ (reference sequence). The trim removed 5 bases at V and 3 bases at J, leaving 7 bases unmatched. There are 15 residues in the CDR3. CDR3 bases: TGTGCCAGCAGCCCGGGACAGGGCCCTGACTATGGCTACACCTTC. It is translated as CASSPGQGPDYGYTF. The full variable domain, completed using reference TRBV7-9 and TRBJ1-2, is DTGVSQNPRHKITKRGQNVTFRCDPISEHNRLYWYRQTLGQGPEFLTYFQNEAQLEKSRLLSDRFSAERPKGSFSTLEIQRTEQGDSAMYLCASSPGQGPDYGYTFGSGTRLTVV.

This clonotype was seen many times. The chain couples TRBV7-9 to TRBJ1-3, with D unclear. Germline loops: CDR1 SEHNR, CDR2 FQNEAQ (reference sequence). The CDR3 has 16 residues. The germline V and J ends were trimmed by 7 bases and 4 bases, with 20 bases remaining between them. This CDR3 is CASITSSGTPGNTIYF. The CDR3 DNA reads TGTGCCAGCATCACATCTTCCGGTACACCAGGAAACACCATATATTTT.

V is TRBV7-3 and J is TRBJ2-3; D remains ambiguous. From germline, CDR1 is SGHTA and CDR2 FQGTGA. Trimming pared 4 bases from V and 0 bases from J, leaving 8 bases between. The CDR3 contains 14 residues. The CDR3 spells CASSWLGSTDTQYF. CDR3 nucleotide sequence: TGTGCCAGCAGCTGGTTGGGGAGCACAGATACGCAGTATTTT.

There are a few counts of this clonotype. Written as DNA, the CDR3 is TGTGCCAGCCAATCCAGCCCGGGACAGGGAAGAGATACGCAGTATTTT. Its protein is CASQSSPGQGRDTQYF. V gene TRBV2 combines with J gene TRBJ2-3, with 9 bases aligning to TRBD1. V shed 8 bases, J shed 5 bases, and the junction held 14 bases outside the gene matches. CDR1 and CDR2 from the germline V gene are SNHLY and FYNNEI. This CDR3 region has 16 residues.

This clonotype came up many times. The chain carries TRBV15 and TRBJ1-2; possible D gene TRBD1, 6 bases. The CDR3 is 17 residues long. Germline assignment: CDR1 LNHNV and CDR2 YYDKDF (reference sequence). Trimming left V 0 bases short and J 1 base short, with 15 bases between. The CDR3 bases are TGTGCCACCAGCAGAGATTCGGACAGACAAGTTAACTATGGCTACACCTTC. Translated, it gives CATSRDSDRQVNYGYTF.

This clonotype was detected ten times or more. The rearrangement uses TRBV28 and TRBJ1-1; D not resolved. The CDR3 has 13 residues. V lost 6 bases to trimming and J lost 5 bases, with 13 bases between them. Germline assignment: CDR1 MDHEN and CDR2 SYDVKM. The CDR3 reads CASRQGLGTEAFF. For the CDR3, the DNA is TGTGCCAGCAGACAAGGGCTGGGGACTGAAGCTTTCTTT.

The rearrangement joins TRBV2 to TRBJ2-7; perhaps TRBD2 as D (6 bases). V lost 6 bases and J lost 0, with 18 bases in between. CDR1 and CDR2 from the germline V gene are SNHLY and FYNNEI. This CDR3 has 16 residues. CDR3: CASSPFGSGSSYEQYF. CDR3 nucleotides: TGTGCCAGCAGCCCCTTTGGGTCCGGGAGCTCCTACGAGCAGTACTTC.

The sample holds many counts of this clonotype. The chain has TRBV5-1 and TRBJ2-3; D might be TRBD2 (6 bases). Trimming stripped 4 bases from V and 6 bases from J, with 18 bases between. There are 15 residues in the CDR3. CDR1 SGHRS and CDR2 YFSETQ come from the germline V gene. The CDR3 reads CASSTGTSFEDTQYF. The DNA for the CDR3 is TGCGCCAGCAGCACCGGGACTTCCTTCGAGGATACGCAGTATTTT.

This clonotype was observed many times. DNA of the CDR3: TGTGCCAGCAGCTTTGAGGGCCCACCAACCGATGAGCAGTTCTTC. Its protein is CASSFEGPPTDEQFF. The chain combines TRBV12-3 or TRBV12-4 with TRBJ2-1; D is possibly TRBD2 (5 bases). The V end lost 6 bases, the J end lost 8 bases, and 20 bases lay between the germline ends. CDR3 size: 15 residues.

The chain employs TRBV27 and TRBJ1-2; 9 nucleotides align to TRBD1. This CDR3 is built from 15 residues. V lost 5 bases, J lost 6 bases, and 10 bases stayed unmatched. From germline, CDR1 is MNHEY and CDR2 SMNVEV (reference sequence). The DNA for the CDR3 is TGTGCCAGCAGTCCCCAGACAGGGGGTTTCAATGGCTACACCTTC. This encodes CASSPQTGGFNGYTF.

There are many counts of this clonotype. V usage is TRBV7-3 and J usage is TRBJ1-1, with TRBD1 as a possible D gene (6 bases). Germline V gene sequence: CDR1 SGHTA, CDR2 FQGTGA. There are 14 residues in the CDR3. Trimming stripped 2 bases from V and 4 bases from J, with 11 bases between. CDR3 bases: TGTGCCAGCAGCTTATCGGAGGGGGGCACTGAAGCTTTCTTT. It codes for CASSLSEGGTEAFF.

The rearrangement joins TRBV7-9 to TRBJ1-2; D remains unclear. The CDR3 is 12 residues long. The V end was cut by 5 bases, the J end by 2 bases, with 6 bases between. Germline lookup yields CDR1 SEHNR and CDR2 FQNEAQ (reference sequence). CDR3 nucleotides: TGTGCCAGCAGCGTCAAGAACTATGGCTACACCTTC. The encoded protein is CASSVKNYGYTF. Based on the CDR3 plus reference TRBV7-9 and TRBJ1-2, the full variable domain is DTGVSQNPRHKITKRGQNVTFRCDPISEHNRLYWYRQTLGQGPEFLTYFQNEAQLEKSRLLSDRFSAERPKGSFSTLEIQRTEQGDSAMYLCASSVKNYGYTFGSGTRLTVV.

The rearrangement links TRBV5-4 to TRBJ2-1; 7 bases line up with TRBD2. In germline, CDR1 is SGHNT, CDR2 YYREEE (reference sequence). Trimming removed 0 bases from V and 1 base from J; junction bases left unmatched: 10. The CDR3 has 18 amino acids. The CDR3 protein is CASSLDLGGRGSYNEQFF. CDR3 coding DNA: TGTGCCAGCAGCTTGGACCTGGGAGGGAGGGGATCCTACAATGAGCAGTTCTTC.

Regarding this clonotype: The germline gene is not matched at one end of the junction; a read error may be the cause. The J gene is TRBJ2-6, the V gene TRBV4-2; TRBD1 aligns across 7 bases. This CDR3 region has 19 residues. Germline CDR1 LGHNA, CDR2 YNFKEQ. DNA of the CDR3: TGTGCCGGCAGCCAAGATTGGCAGGGGGTAGTGACTGGGGCCAACGTCCTGACTTTC. Its protein product is CAGSQDWQGVVTGANVLTF.

DNA for the CDR3: TGCAGTGCTAATGTGGTAGGCTGGGTCAATGAGCAGTTCTTC. It specifies CSANVVGWVNEQFF. The V and J genes are TRBV20-1 and TRBJ2-1; D is unclear. Germline V lookup: CDR1 DFQATT, CDR2 SNEGSKA (reference sequence). Trimming removed 4 bases at V and 6 bases at J, with 16 bases between. The CDR3 contains 14 residues.

The table lists this clonotype with many counts. V is TRBV9 and J is TRBJ2-2; D remains unclear. V was clipped by 5 bases and J by 4 bases, with 3 bases between them. Germline CDR1 SGDLS, CDR2 YYNGEE. The CDR3 spans 11 residues. CDR3 loop: CASRSTGELFF. Written as DNA, the CDR3 is TGTGCCAGCAGATCCACCGGGGAGCTGTTTTTT.

In its sample, this clonotype is medium-sized. The chain links TRBV20-1 to TRBJ2-1; D gene unclear. CDR1 and CDR2 (germline): DFQATT, SNEGSKA (reference sequence). Trimming cost V 6 bases and J 9 bases, with 27 bases left between them. This CDR3 spans 16 amino acids. CDR3 in DNA: TGCAGTGCCCCTCGGGCGAGAGGCGCCGATTTTGGTGAGCAGTTCTTC. This gives the protein CSAPRARGADFGEQFF.

This clonotype has a count of ten or more. The genes are TRBV12-3 or TRBV12-4 and TRBJ1-6; weak D call: TRBD1 (6 bases). Trimming stripped 9 bases from V and 9 bases from J, with 12 bases between. The CDR3 extends over 12 amino acids. This chain's CDR3 is CASKEGGSPLHF. The CDR3 DNA reads TGTGCCAGTAAAGAAGGGGGTTCACCCCTCCACTTT.

This chain joins TRBV5-4 and TRBJ2-1; 12 bases are shared with TRBD1. This CDR3 has 20 amino acids. Germline CDR1 is SGHNT and CDR2 is YYREEE (reference sequence). V trimming: 1 base; J trimming: 1 base; junction bases outside the gene matches: 12. The CDR3 region is CASSLLGTGGSGRSYNEQFF. In DNA, the CDR3 is TGTGCCAGCAGCTTGCTCGGGACAGGGGGCAGCGGGAGGTCCTACAATGAGCAGTTCTTC.

This clonotype was picked up many times. This chain links TRBV4-2 with TRBJ2-1; possibly TRBD1 or TRBD2 for D (5 bases each). Trimming took 4 bases from V and 9 from J, leaving 22 bases between them. Germline CDR1 LGHNA, CDR2 YNFKEQ. The CDR3 has 16 amino acids. The CDR3 sequence is CASSLRLGLDGTEQFF. The CDR3 DNA sequence: TGTGCCAGCAGCCTCCGACTGGGTCTCGACGGGACTGAGCAGTTCTTC.

The rearrangement joins TRBV24-1 to TRBJ2-1; the match to TRBD2 covers 7 bases. The CDR3 extends over 13 amino acids. Germline loops: CDR1 KGHDR, CDR2 SFDVKD. V lost 7 bases to trimming and J lost 8 bases; unmatched junction nucleotides: 7. The CDR3 protein is CATRGEGLDEQFF. The CDR3 bases are TGTGCCACCAGGGGGGAGGGTTTGGATGAGCAGTTCTTC.

This clonotype was counted many times. The chain is built from TRBV6-2 or TRBV6-3 and TRBJ2-7; TRBD1 matches at 7 bases. V dropped 5 bases and J dropped 3; count of bases not matched to a gene: 7. Germline loops: CDR1 MNHEY, CDR2 SVGEGT. This CDR3 is built from 14 residues. CDR3 residues: CASSIGTESYEQYF. CDR3 bases: TGTGCCAGCAGTATTGGGACAGAGAGCTACGAGCAGTACTTC.

The chain employs TRBV30 and TRBJ1-3; D is ambiguous. The CDR3 totals 13 residues. Germline V lookup: CDR1 GTSNPN, CDR2 SVGIG (reference sequence). Between the trimmed V and J ends, which lost 1 base and 0 bases, there was a span of 4 bases. Written as DNA, the CDR3 is TGTGCCTGGAGTGCCTTCTCTGGAAACACCATATATTTT. Its protein is CAWSAFSGNTIYF.

By share, this clonotype ranks as medium-sized. CDR3 amino acids: CASSQKNLMNTEAFF. The DNA of the CDR3 is TGTGCCAGCAGCCAGAAGAACCTTATGAACACTGAAGCTTTCTTT. The chain has TRBV5-4 and TRBJ1-1; unclear D gene. V lost 4 bases to trimming and J lost 0 bases, with 13 bases between them. The CDR3 is 15 amino acids. Germline-derived CDR1 and CDR2 are SGHNT and YYREEE (reference sequence).

This rearrangement joins TRBV6-2 or TRBV6-3 to TRBJ2-3; D not certain. Trimming stripped 3 bases from V and 4 bases from J, with 5 bases between. There are 12 residues in the CDR3. Germline lookup yields CDR1 MNHEY and CDR2 SVGEGT. The CDR3 DNA is TGTGCCAGCAGTTATATGGCAGATACGCAGTATTTT. This translates into CASSYMADTQYF.